This TCR beta chain was sequenced during a study of blood T cell repertoires in COVID-19. The wider study: COVID-19 samples collected from the United States, Italy and Spain covered acute and convalescent phases. T cells, B-cell-depleted T cells, or PBMCs supplied cDNA or gDNA.

The sample holds a few counts of this clone. Other DNA variants within this sample encode the same CDR3. The CDR3 contains 16 residues. Germline values: CDR1 LGHNA, CDR2 YNFKEQ. V lost 4 bases, J lost 4 bases, and 10 bases stayed unmatched. Per the authors' pipeline: Nucleated cell number was recorded as an estimate derived from reference gene primer amplification. The assay was immunoSEQ multiplex PCR, and TCRdb's table has in-frame clones only and misses some. That table is the source of V, J and clone size, and D and trimming were worked out from the DNA. The top ten hold nearly 0.95% of the sample, which has over 120,000 clones, roughly 86% seen once.

The sequenced material came from peripheral blood. The chain carries TRBV4-2 and TRBJ1-3; 7 nucleotides match TRBD1. The TCR sequence derives from a woman between 45 and 65 years old with acute or convalescent COVID-19. The CDR3 sequence is CASSPSRRGQGNTIYF. CDR3 nucleotides: TGTGCCAGCAGCCCCTCGAGGAGGGGGCAAGGAAACACCATATATTTT.